This TCR beta chain derives from a study of identical twins. The germline CDR1 and CDR2 sequences are DFQATT and SNEGSKA (reference sequence). The CDR3 is made up of 14 amino acids. V lost 0 bases to trimming and J lost 3 bases, with 11 bases between them. The study, taken as a whole, reports: In zero-insertion analyses, partial confounding could arise from invariant MAIT and iNKT cells. Without tracking the same donors, conclusions rested on cross-sectional statistical analysis.

This clonotype occurred a few times. Its antigen is not identified. TCRdb itself ran the 5' RACE reads through MiXCR, one entry per CDR3 protein. Among around 650,000 distinct CDR3 sequences listed, less than 9% were seen once. The data also belong to a second study, concerning yellow fever vaccine responses in identical twins.

This receptor was obtained from a woman aged 18-29 years in good health. The sequenced material came from PBMCs. This chain joins TRBV20-1 and TRBJ1-2, with D uncertain. The CDR3: CSARDYDSDYGYTF. CDR3 nucleotides: TGCAGTGCTAGAGATTATGACTCTGACTATGGCTACACCTTC.